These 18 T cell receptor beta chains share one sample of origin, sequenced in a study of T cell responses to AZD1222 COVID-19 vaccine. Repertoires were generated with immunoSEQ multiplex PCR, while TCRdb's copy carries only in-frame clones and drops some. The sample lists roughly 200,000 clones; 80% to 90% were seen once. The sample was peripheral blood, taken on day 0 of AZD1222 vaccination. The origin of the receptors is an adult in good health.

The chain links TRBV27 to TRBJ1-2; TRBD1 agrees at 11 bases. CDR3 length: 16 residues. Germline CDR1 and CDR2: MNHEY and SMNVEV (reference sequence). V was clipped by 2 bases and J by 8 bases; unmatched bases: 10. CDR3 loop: CASSLRPGQGARGYTF. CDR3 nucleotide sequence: TGTGCCAGCAGTTTACGGCCCGGACAGGGGGCGCGGGGCTACACCTTC.

CDR3: CASSLPGQVTDQPQHF. The CDR3 DNA follows: TGTGCCAGCAGTTTGCCCGGACAGGTTACGGATCAGCCCCAGCATTTT. The rearrangement links TRBV28 to TRBJ1-5; TRBD1 agrees at 7 bases. Germline V gene data show CDR1 as MDHEN and CDR2 as SYDVKM. V was clipped by 3 bases and J by 5 bases; unmatched bases: 10. The CDR3 is 16 amino acids.

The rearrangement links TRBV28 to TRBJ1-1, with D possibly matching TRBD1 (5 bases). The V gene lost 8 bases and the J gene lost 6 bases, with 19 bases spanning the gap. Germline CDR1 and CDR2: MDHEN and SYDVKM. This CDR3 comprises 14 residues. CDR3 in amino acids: CASGFATQVPEAFF. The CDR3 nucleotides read TGTGCCAGCGGGTTTGCGACACAGGTCCCTGAAGCTTTCTTT. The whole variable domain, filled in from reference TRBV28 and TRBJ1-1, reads DVKVTQSSRYLVKRTGEKVFLECVQDMDHENMFWYRQDPGLGLRLIYFSYDVKMKEKGDIPEGYSVSREKKERFSLILESASTNQTSMYLCASGFATQVPEAFFGQGTRLTVV.

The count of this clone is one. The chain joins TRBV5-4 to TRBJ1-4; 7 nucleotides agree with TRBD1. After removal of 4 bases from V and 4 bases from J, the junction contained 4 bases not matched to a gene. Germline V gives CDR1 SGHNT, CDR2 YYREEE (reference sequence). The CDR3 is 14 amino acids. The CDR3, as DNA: TGTGCCAGCAGCCCCTACAGGGGTAATGAAAAACTGTTTTTT. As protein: CASSPYRGNEKLFF.

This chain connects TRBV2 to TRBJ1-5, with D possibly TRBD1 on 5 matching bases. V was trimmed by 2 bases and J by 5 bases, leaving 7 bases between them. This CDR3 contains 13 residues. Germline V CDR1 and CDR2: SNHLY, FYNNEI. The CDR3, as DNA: TGTGCCAGCAGTGAATCCAGGGATCAGCCCCAGCATTTT. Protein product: CASSESRDQPQHF. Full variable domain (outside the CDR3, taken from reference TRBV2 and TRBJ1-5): EPEVTQTPSHQVTQMGQEVILRCVPISNHLYFYWYRQILGQKVEFLVSFYNNEISEKSEIFDDQFSVERPDGSNFTLKIRSTKLEDSAMYFCASSESRDQPQHFGDGTRLSIL.

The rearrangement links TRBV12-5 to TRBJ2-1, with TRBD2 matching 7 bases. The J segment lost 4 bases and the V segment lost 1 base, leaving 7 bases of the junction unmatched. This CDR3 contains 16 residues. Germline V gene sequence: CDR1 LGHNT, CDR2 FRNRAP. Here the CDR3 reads CASGLGGGGNYNEQFF. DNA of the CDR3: TGTGCTAGTGGTTTGGGAGGCGGGGGAAATTACAATGAGCAGTTCTTC.

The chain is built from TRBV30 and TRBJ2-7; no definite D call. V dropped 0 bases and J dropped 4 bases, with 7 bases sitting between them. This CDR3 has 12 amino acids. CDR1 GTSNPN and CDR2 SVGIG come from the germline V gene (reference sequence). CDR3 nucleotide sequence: TGTGCCTGGAGTGTTGTGGAATACGAGCAGTACTTC. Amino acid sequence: CAWSVVEYEQYF.

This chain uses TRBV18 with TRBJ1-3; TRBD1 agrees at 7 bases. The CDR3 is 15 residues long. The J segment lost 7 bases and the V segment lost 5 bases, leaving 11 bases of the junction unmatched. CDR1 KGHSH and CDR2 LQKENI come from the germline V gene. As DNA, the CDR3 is TGTGCCAGCTCAAACAGGGGAATCCACGAGAACACCATATATTTT. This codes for CASSNRGIHENTIYF. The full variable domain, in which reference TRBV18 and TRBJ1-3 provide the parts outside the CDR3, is NAGVMQNPRHLVRRRGQEARLRCSPMKGHSHVYWYRQLPEEGLKFMVYLQKENIIDESGMPKERFSAEFPKEGPSILRIQQVVRGDSAAYFCASSNRGIHENTIYFGEGSWLTVV.

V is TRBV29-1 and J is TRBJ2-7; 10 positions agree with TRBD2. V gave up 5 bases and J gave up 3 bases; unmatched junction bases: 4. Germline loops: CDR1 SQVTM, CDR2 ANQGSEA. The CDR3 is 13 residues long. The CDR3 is CSVWSGGGYEQYF. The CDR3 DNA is TGCAGCGTTTGGAGCGGGGGGGGCTACGAGCAGTACTTC.

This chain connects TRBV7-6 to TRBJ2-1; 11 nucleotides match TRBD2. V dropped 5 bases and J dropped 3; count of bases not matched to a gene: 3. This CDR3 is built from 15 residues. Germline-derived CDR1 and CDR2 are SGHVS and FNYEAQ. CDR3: CASSHGTSGYNEQFF. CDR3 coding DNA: TGTGCCAGCAGCCACGGGACTAGCGGCTACAATGAGCAGTTCTTC.

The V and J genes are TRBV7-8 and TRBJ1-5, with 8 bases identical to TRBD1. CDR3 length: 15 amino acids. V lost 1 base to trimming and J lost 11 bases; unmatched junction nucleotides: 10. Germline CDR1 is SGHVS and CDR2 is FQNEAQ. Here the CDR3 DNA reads TGTGCCAGCAGCTTAGAGACAGGGGTCGTTCCGACCCAGCATTTT. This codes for CASSLETGVVPTQHF.

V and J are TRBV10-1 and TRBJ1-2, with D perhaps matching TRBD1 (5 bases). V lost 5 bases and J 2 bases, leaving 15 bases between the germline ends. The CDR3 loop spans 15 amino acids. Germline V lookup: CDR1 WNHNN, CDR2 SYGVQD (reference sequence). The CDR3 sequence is CASSTKTTANYGYTF. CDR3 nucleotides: TGCGCCAGCAGTACTAAAACGACAGCGAACTATGGCTACACCTTC.

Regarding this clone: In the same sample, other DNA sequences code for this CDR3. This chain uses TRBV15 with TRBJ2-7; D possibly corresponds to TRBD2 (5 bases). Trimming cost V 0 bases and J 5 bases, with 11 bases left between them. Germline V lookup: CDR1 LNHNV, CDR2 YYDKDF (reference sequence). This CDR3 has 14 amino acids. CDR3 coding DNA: TGTGCCACCAGCAGAGATCGGGTCGGGGACGAGCAGTACTTC. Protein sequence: CATSRDRVGDEQYF. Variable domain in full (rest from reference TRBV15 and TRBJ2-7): DAMVIQNPRYQVTQFGKPVTLSCSQTLNHNVMYWYQQKSSQAPKLLFHYYDKDFNNEADTPDNFQSRRPNTSFCFLDIRSPGLGDTAMYLCATSRDRVGDEQYFGPGTRLTVT.

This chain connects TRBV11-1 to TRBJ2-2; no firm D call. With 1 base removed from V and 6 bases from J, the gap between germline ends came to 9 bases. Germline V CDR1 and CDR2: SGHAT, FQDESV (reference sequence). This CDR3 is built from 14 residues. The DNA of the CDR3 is TGTGCCAGCAGCTTAGGAGGTTTGGCCGGGGAGCTGTTTTTT. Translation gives CASSLGGLAGELFF.

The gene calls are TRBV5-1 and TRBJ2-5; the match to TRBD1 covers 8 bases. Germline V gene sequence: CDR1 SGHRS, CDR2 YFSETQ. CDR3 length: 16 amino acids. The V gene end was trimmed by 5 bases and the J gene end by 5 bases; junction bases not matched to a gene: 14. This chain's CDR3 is CASSLADRGRLETQYF. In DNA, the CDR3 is TGCGCCAGCAGTTTAGCCGACAGGGGTAGGCTGGAGACCCAGTACTTC.

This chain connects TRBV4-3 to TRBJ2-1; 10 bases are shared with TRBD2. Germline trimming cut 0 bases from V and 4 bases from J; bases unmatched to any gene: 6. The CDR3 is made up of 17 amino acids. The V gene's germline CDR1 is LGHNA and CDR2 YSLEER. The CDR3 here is CASSQDSLAGDYNEQFF. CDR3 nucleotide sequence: TGCGCCAGCAGCCAAGATTCCCTAGCGGGGGATTACAATGAGCAGTTCTTC.

The CDR3 spells CASRPGTDPFITDRGRDTEAFF. DNA for the CDR3: TGTGCAAGTCGCCCCGGAACTGACCCCTTTATAACGGACAGGGGTAGGGACACTGAAGCTTTCTTT. This chain links TRBV12-2 with TRBJ1-1; TRBD1 was called by the table and not checked on the DNA. TRBV12-2 is classified as a pseudogene. The CDR3 consists of 22 residues.

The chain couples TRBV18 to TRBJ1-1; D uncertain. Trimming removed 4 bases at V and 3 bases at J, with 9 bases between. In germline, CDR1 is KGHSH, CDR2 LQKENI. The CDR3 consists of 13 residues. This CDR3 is CASSRGRDTEAFF. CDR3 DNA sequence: TGTGCCAGCTCACGTGGACGGGACACTGAAGCTTTCTTT.